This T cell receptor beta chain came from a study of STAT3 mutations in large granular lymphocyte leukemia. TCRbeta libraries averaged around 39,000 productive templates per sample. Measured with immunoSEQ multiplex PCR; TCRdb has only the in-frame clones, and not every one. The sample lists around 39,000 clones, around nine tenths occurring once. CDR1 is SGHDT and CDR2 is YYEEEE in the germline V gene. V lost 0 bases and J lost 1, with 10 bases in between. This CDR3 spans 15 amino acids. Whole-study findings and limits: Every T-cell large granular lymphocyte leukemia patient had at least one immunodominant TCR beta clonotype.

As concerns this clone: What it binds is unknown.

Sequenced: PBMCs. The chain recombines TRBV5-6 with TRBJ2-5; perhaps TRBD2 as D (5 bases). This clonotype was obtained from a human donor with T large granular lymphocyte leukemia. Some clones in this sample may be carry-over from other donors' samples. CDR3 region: CASSLERAIQETQYF. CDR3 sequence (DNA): TGTGCCAGCAGCTTGGAGAGGGCTATCCAAGAGACCCAGTACTTC. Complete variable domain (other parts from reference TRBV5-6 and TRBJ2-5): DAGVTQSPTHLIKTRGQQVTLRCSPKSGHDTVSWYQQALGQGPQFIFQYYEEEERQRGNFPDRFSGHQFPNYSSELNVNALLLGDSALYLCASSLERAIQETQYFGPGTRLLVL.